The present TCR beta chain was sequenced within a study of cytomegalovirus exposure and HLA in healthy donors. The CDR3 runs 16 residues. The germline gives CDR1 SGDLS, CDR2 YYNGEE. V was pared by 4 bases and J by 2 bases, with 8 bases of the junction left unmatched. Researchers ran the PCR with 60 Vbeta and 13 Jbeta primers. Sequencing used immunoSEQ multiplex PCR; TCRdb keeps in-frame clones, though not all of them. Counted here are 250,000 to 350,000 clones, under 80% occurring once; the ten biggest clones make up under 3%. Study findings and constraints: The study flagged about 150 TCR beta chains as cytomegalovirus-associated.

Concerning this clone: Its antigen is unknown.

V gene TRBV9 combines with J gene TRBJ2-2, with TRBD2 identical over 7 bases. The sample was PBMCs. The TCR was taken from a female donor in good health and CMV-seronegative. The CDR3 spells CASSPRPSGNTGELFF. CDR3 in DNA: TGTGCCAGCAGCCCCAGACCTAGCGGAAACACCGGGGAGCTGTTTTTT.